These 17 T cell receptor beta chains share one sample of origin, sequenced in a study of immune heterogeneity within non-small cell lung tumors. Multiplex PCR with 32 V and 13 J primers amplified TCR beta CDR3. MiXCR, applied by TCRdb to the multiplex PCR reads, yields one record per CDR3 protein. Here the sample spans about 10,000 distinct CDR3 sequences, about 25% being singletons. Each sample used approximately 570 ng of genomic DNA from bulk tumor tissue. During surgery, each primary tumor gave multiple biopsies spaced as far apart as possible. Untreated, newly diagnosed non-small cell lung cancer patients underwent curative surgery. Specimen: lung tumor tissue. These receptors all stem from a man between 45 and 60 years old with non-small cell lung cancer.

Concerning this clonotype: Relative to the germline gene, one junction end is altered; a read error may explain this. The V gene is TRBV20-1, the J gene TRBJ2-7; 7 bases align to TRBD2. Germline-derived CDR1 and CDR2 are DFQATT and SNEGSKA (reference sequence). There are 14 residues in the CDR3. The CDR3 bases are TGCAGTGATAGAGTCGGGACTAAGACCTACGAGCAGTACTTC. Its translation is CSDRVGTKTYEQYF.

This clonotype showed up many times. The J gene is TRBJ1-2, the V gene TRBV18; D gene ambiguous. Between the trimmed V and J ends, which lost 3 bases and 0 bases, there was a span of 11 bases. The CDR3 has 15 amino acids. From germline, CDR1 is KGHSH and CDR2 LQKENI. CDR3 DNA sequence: TGTGCCAGCTCACCGCTCGATCAGTCTAACTATGGCTACACCTTC. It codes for CASSPLDQSNYGYTF.

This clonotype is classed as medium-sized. The CDR3 spells CASRREQGRYEQYF. CDR3 bases: TGTGCCAGCAGGAGGGAACAGGGTAGGTACGAGCAGTACTTC. The rearrangement joins TRBV6-1 to TRBJ2-7; TRBD1 might be the D (6 bases). Germline assignment: CDR1 MNHNS and CDR2 SASEGT. The CDR3 has 14 amino acids. V lost 6 bases, J lost 4 bases, and 16 bases lay in between.

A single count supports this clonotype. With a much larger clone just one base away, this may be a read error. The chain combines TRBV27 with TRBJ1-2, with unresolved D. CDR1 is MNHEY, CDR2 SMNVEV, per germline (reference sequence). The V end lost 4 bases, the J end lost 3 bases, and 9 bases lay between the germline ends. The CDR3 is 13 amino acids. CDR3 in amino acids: CASSYSLDYGYTF. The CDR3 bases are TGTGCCAGCAGTTATTCTCTTGACTATGGCTACACCTTC.

CDR3 residues: CASSASTLAGGHTGELFF. As DNA, the CDR3 is TGCGCCAGCAGCGCCAGTACCCTAGCGGGGGGCCACACCGGGGAGCTGTTTTTT. V gene TRBV5-1 combines with J gene TRBJ2-2; TRBD2 matches at 11 bases. From germline, CDR1 is SGHRS and CDR2 YFSETQ. V was clipped by 4 bases and J by 3 bases; unmatched bases: 11. The CDR3 extends over 18 amino acids.

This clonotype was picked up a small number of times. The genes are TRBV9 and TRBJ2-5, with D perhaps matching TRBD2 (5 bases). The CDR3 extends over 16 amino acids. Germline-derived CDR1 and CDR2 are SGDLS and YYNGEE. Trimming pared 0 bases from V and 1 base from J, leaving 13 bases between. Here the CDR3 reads CASSVATGKLQETQYF. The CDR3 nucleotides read TGTGCCAGCAGCGTAGCCACGGGAAAACTCCAAGAGACCCAGTACTTC.

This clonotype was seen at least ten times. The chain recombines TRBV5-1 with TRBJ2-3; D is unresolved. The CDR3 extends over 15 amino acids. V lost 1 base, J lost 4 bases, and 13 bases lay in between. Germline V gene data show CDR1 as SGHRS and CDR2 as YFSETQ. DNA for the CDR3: TGCGCCAGCAGCTTGCAGGAGTTTGTTTCAGATACGCAGTATTTT. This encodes CASSLQEFVSDTQYF. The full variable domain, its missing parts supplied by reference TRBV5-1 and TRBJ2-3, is KAGVTQTPRYLIKTRGQQVTLSCSPISGHRSVSWYQQTPGQGLQFLFEYFSETQRNKGNFPGRFSGRQFSNSRSEMNVSTLELGDSALYLCASSLQEFVSDTQYFGPGTRLTVL.

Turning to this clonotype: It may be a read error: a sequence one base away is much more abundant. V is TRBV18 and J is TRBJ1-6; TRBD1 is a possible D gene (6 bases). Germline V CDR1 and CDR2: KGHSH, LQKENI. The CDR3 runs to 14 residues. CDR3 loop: CVSSTRQANSPLHF. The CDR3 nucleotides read TGTGTCAGCTCAACAAGACAGGCGAATTCACCCCTCCACTTT. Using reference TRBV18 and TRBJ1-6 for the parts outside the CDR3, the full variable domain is NAGVMQNPRHLVRRRGQEARLRCSPMKGHSHVYWYRQLPEEGLKFMVYLQKENIIDESGMPKERFSAEFPKEGPSILRIQQVVRGDSAAYFCVSSTRQANSPLHFGNGTRLTVT.

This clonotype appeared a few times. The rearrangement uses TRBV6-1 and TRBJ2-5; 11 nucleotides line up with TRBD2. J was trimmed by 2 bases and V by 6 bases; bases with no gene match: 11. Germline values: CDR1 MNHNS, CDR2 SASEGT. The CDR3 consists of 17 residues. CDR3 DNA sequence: TGTGCCAGCAGATCATACGGGACTAGCGGAAAACAAGAGACCCAGTACTTC. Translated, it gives CASRSYGTSGKQETQYF.

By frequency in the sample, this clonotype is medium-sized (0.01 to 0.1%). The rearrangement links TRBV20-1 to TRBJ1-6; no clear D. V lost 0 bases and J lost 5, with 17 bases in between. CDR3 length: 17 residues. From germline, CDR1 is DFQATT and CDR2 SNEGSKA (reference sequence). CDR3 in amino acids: CSAREFSGQSNNSPLHF. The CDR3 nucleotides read TGCAGTGCTAGAGAATTTAGTGGGCAGAGTAATAATTCACCCCTCCACTTT.

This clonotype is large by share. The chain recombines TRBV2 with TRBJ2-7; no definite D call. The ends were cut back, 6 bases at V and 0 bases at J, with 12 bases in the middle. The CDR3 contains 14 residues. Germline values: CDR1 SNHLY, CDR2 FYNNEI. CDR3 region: CASRTQLSSYEQYF. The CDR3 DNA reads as TGTGCCAGCAGAACCCAGTTAAGCTCCTACGAGCAGTACTTC.

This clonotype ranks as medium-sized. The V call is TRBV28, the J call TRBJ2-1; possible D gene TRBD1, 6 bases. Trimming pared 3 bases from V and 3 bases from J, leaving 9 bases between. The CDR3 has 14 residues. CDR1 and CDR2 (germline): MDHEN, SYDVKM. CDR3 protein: CASSLIQGYNEQFF. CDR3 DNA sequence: TGTGCCAGCAGTTTGATACAGGGCTACAATGAGCAGTTCTTC.

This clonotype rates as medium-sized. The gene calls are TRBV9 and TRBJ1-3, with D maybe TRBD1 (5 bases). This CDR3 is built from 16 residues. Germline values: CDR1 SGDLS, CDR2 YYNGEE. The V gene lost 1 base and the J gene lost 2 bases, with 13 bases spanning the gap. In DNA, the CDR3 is TGTGCCAGCAGCGTATGGGGGGAATCGACTGGAAACACCATATATTTT. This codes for CASSVWGESTGNTIYF.

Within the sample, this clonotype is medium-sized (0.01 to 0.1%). The CDR3 coding sequence is TGTGCCAGCAGTGAATCAGGGGGTAGCGGCACAGATACGCAGTATTTT. Translation gives CASSESGGSGTDTQYF. The rearrangement uses TRBV6-4 and TRBJ2-3, with TRBD1 identical over 7 bases. With V trimmed by 3 bases and J by 1 base, 7 bases remained unmatched. The CDR3 covers 16 residues. CDR1 and CDR2 (germline): MRHNA, SNTAGT.

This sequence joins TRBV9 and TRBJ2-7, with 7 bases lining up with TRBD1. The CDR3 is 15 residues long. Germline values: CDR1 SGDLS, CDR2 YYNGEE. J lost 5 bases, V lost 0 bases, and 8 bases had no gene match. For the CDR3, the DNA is TGTGCCAGCAGCGTAGCCCCCCTGACAGGGCACGAGCAGTACTTC. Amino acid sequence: CASSVAPLTGHEQYF.

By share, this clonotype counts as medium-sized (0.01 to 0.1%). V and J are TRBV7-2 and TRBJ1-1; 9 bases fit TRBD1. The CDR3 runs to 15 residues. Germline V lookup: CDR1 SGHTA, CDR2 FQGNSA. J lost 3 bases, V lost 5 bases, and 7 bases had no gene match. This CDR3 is CASSPLDRGHTEAFF. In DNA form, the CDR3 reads TGTGCCAGCAGCCCCCTGGACAGGGGTCACACTGAAGCTTTCTTT. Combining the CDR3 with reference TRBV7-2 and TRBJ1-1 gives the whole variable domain GAGVSQSPSNKVTEKGKDVELRCDPISGHTALYWYRQSLGQGLEFLIYFQGNSAPDKSGLPSDRFSAERTGGSVSTLTIQRTQQEDSAVYLCASSPLDRGHTEAFFGQGTRLTVV.

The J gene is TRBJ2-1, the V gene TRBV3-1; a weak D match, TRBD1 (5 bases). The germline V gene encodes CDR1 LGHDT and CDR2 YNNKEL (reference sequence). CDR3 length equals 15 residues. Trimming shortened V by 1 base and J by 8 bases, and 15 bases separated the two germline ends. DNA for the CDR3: TGTGCCAGCAGCCAAGTTAATCAGGGCCCCTATGAGCAGTTCTTC. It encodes CASSQVNQGPYEQFF.